This TCR beta chain was identified in a study of regulatory T cells in long-lasting Graves disease. Findings and caveats of the study: With persistent disease, TRBV28, TRBJ1-2 and TRBJ2-5 were the favored segments.

Many counts were recorded for this clonotype. Its matching antigen is unknown. Described time point: newly diagnosed GD, antithyroid drugs for less than 3 months. PBMCs provided the RNA from which the TCR library was made. A volume of approximately 10 milliliters of peripheral blood was collected in EDTA tubes. From germline, CDR1 is SGHTA and CDR2 FQGNSA. The CDR3 has 16 residues. CDR3 regions were amplified by Arm-PCR using iRepertoire HTBI primers to build TCR beta libraries. TCRdb re-derived calls from the multiplex PCR reads in MiXCR, one entry per CDR3 protein. The sample consists of 510,000 or so distinct CDR3 sequences, approximately 12% of them appearing once. The sample was also reused in another study, on T cells in Graves' hyperthyroidism and ophthalmopathy. That report notes: The study based diagnoses on clinical symptoms, serum thyroxine and TRAb, thyroid ultrasound and orbital computed tomography. Blood also held most thyroid clonotypes expanded beyond 0.001.

The chain couples TRBV7-2 to TRBJ2-1, with D maybe TRBD2 (5 bases). The J call could be wrong; TRBJ2-5 is a better fit for the DNA end. Sequencing was performed on peripheral blood mononuclear cells (PBMCs), taken at new diagnosis, from a patient treated with antithyroid drugs. This sequence was found in a woman between 25 and 40 years old with Graves disease. This chain's CDR3 is CASSLLSSGGQETQYF. DNA of the CDR3: TGTGCCAGCAGCCTCCTCAGCAGTGGAGGCCAAGAGACCCAGTACTTC.